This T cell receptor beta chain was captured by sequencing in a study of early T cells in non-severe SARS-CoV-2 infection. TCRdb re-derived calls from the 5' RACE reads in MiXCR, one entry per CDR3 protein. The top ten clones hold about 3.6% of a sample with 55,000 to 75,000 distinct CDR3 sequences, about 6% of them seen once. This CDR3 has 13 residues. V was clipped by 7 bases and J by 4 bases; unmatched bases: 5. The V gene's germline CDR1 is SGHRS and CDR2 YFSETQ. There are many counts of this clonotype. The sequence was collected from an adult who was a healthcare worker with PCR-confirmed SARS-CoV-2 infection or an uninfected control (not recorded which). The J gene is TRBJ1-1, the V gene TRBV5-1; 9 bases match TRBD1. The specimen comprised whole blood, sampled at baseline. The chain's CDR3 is CASRQTGGTEAFF. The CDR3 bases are TGCGCCAGCCGACAGACAGGGGGCACTGAAGCTTTCTTT.